This T cell receptor beta chain was retrieved from a study of cytomegalovirus exposure and HLA in healthy donors. From germline, CDR1 is SGHTS and CDR2 YDEGEE. The CDR3 has 16 residues. V lost 2 bases, J lost 8 bases, and 17 bases lay in between. PCR was performed using 60 Vbeta and 13 Jbeta primers. Here immunoSEQ multiplex PCR was the method, and the copy in TCRdb shows in-frame clones only, minus some. The sample carries 160,000 or so clones, around 80% recorded once. The gene calls are TRBV5-8 and TRBJ1-6; D unresolved. The sequence came from a man aged 40-50 years in good health and CMV-seronegative. The sequenced sample was PBMCs. The CDR3 loop is CASSFEAFSRDSPLHF. CDR3 bases: TGTGCCAGCAGCTTCGAGGCCTTTTCGAGGGATTCACCCCTCCACTTT.